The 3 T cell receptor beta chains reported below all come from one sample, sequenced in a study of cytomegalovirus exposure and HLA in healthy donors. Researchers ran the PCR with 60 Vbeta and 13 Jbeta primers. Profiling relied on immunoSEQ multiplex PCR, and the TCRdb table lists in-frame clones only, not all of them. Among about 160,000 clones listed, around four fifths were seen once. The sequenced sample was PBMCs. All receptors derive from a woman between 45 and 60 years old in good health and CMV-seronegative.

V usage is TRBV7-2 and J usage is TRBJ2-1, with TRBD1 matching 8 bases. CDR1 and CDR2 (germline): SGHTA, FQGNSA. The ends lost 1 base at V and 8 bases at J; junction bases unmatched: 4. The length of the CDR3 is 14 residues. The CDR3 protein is CASSLGTGMHEQFF. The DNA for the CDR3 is TGTGCCAGCAGCTTAGGGACAGGGATGCATGAGCAGTTCTTC. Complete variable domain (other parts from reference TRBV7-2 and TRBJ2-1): GAGVSQSPSNKVTEKGKDVELRCDPISGHTALYWYRQSLGQGLEFLIYFQGNSAPDKSGLPSDRFSAERTGGSVSTLTIQRTQQEDSAVYLCASSLGTGMHEQFFGPGTRLTVL.

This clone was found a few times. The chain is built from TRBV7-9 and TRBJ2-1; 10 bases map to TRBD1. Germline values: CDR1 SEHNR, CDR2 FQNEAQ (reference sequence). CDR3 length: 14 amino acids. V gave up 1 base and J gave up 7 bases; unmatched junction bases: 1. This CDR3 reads CASSLEDRGNEQFF. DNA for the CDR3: TGTGCCAGCAGCTTAGAGGACAGGGGGAATGAGCAGTTCTTC.

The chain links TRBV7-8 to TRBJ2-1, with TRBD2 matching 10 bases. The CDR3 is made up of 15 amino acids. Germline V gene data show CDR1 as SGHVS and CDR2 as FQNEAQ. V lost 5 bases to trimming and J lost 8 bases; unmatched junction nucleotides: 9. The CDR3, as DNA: TGTGCCAGCAGCCCGGACGTAGCGGGGGGCTATGAGCAGTTCTTC. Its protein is CASSPDVAGGYEQFF.